Listed here are 23 T cell receptor beta chains from one sample, sequenced in a study of cytomegalovirus exposure and HLA in healthy donors. PCR amplification relied on 60 Vbeta primers (plus 13 Jbeta primers). This table comes from immunoSEQ multiplex PCR, and its TCRdb copy is limited to in-frame clones, with some not included. The profile shows about 140,000 clones, roughly 80% of them singletons. The sample was PBMCs. The receptors come from a male donor in good health and CMV-seronegative.

V is TRBV5-4 and J is TRBJ1-1; D unresolved. Trimming pared 4 bases from V and 3 bases from J, leaving 16 bases between. The CDR3 is 15 amino acids. Germline-derived CDR1 and CDR2 are SGHNT and YYREEE (reference sequence). This chain's CDR3 is CASSPPGPEDTEAFF. In nucleotides, the CDR3 is TGTGCCAGCAGCCCCCCTGGGCCCGAAGACACTGAAGCTTTCTTT. Looking up the rest from reference TRBV5-4 and TRBJ1-1 gives the full variable domain: ETGVTQSPTHLIKTRGQQVTLRCSSQSGHNTVSWYQQALGQGPQFIFQYYREEENGRGNFPPRFSGLQFPNYSSELNVNALELDDSALYLCASSPPGPEDTEAFFGQGTRLTVV.

The V gene is TRBV25-1, the J gene TRBJ2-1, with TRBD1 identical over 9 bases. Germline CDR1 reads MGHDK; CDR2 reads SYGVNS. The CDR3 covers 15 residues. J lost 4 bases, V lost 8 bases, and 9 bases had no gene match. The CDR3 DNA is TGTGCCAGCGGAGGGACAGGGAGACGGTACAATGAGCAGTTCTTC. Protein sequence: CASGGTGRRYNEQFF.

This clone was seen a handful of times. This chain joins TRBV4-1 and TRBJ1-6; no clear D gene. This CDR3 comprises 14 residues. V lost 0 bases to trimming and J lost 8 bases, with 8 bases between them. Germline V gene sequence: CDR1 MGHRA, CDR2 YSYEKL. The CDR3 DNA reads TGCGCCAGCAGCCAAGAGGCCCAAGATTCACCCCTCCACTTT. Its protein is CASSQEAQDSPLHF.

The V gene is TRBV7-9, the J gene TRBJ2-5; 14 positions match TRBD2. The DNA matches TRBJ2-7 better at its end, which makes the J call doubtful. The CDR3 runs 19 residues. The germline V gene encodes CDR1 SEHNR and CDR2 FQNEAQ (reference sequence). In DNA form, the CDR3 reads TGTGCCAGCAGCCCACTAATTGGATTGGGACTAGCGGGGGCCTACGAGCAGTACTTC. It translates to CASSPLIGLGLAGAYEQYF.

This sequence joins TRBV7-9 and TRBJ1-6; 11 bases are shared with TRBD1. With V trimmed by 5 bases and J by 9 bases, 9 bases remained unmatched. This CDR3 region has 16 residues. Germline CDR1 SEHNR, CDR2 FQNEAQ (reference sequence). CDR3 protein: CASSIRTGGLSSPLHF. The CDR3 DNA reads as TGTGCCAGCAGCATAAGGACAGGGGGCTTATCTTCACCCCTCCACTTT. The entire variable domain, with the rest obtained from reference TRBV7-9 and TRBJ1-6, is as follows: DTGVSQNPRHKITKRGQNVTFRCDPISEHNRLYWYRQTLGQGPEFLTYFQNEAQLEKSRLLSDRFSAERPKGSFSTLEIQRTEQGDSAMYLCASSIRTGGLSSPLHFGNGTRLTVT.

J is TRBJ1-2 and V is TRBV9; 7 bases are shared with TRBD1. The trim removed 4 bases at V and 2 bases at J, leaving 8 bases unmatched. Germline CDR1 SGDLS, CDR2 YYNGEE. This CDR3 spans 15 amino acids. In DNA form, the CDR3 reads TGTGCCAGCAGCAGACAACAGGGGCTGAACTATGGCTACACCTTC. Its translation: CASSRQQGLNYGYTF.

The chain carries TRBV7-2 and TRBJ1-5; 8 nucleotides line up with TRBD1. Germline V CDR1 and CDR2: SGHTA, FQGNSA. J gave up 7 bases and V 5 bases, and 10 bases lay outside the gene matches. CDR3 length equals 15 residues. Here the CDR3 DNA reads TGTGCCAGCAGCCCGGGGCAGGGGGCTAGGCAGCCCCAGCATTTT. Protein product: CASSPGQGARQPQHF.

This chain links TRBV5-1 with TRBJ1-6; the match to TRBD1 covers 7 bases. The junction had 11 bases not matched to a gene; V was cut back by 4 bases and J by 7 bases. CDR1 and CDR2 from the germline V gene are SGHRS and YFSETQ. The CDR3 totals 16 residues. The CDR3 sequence: CASSAGIGTVNSPLHF. CDR3 DNA sequence: TGCGCCAGCAGCGCAGGAATAGGGACAGTCAATTCACCCCTCCACTTT. Variable domain in full (rest from reference TRBV5-1 and TRBJ1-6): KAGVTQTPRYLIKTRGQQVTLSCSPISGHRSVSWYQQTPGQGLQFLFEYFSETQRNKGNFPGRFSGRQFSNSRSEMNVSTLELGDSALYLCASSAGIGTVNSPLHFGNGTRLTVT.

This clone has a handful of counts. The V call is TRBV28, the J call TRBJ1-2, with TRBD1 identical over 7 bases. Germline CDR1 MDHEN, CDR2 SYDVKM. Germline trimming cut 5 bases from V and 8 bases from J; bases unmatched to any gene: 5. The CDR3 is made up of 12 amino acids. CDR3 in DNA: TGTGCCAGCAGTCATGACAGGGACGGCTACACCTTC. Residues: CASSHDRDGYTF.

The rearrangement links TRBV9 to TRBJ2-1, with 8 bases aligning to TRBD2. The CDR3 is made up of 16 amino acids. From germline, CDR1 is SGDLS and CDR2 YYNGEE. J was trimmed by 7 bases and V by 4 bases; bases with no gene match: 13. The CDR3 spells CASSPRGAGGVNEQFF. In nucleotides, the CDR3 is TGTGCCAGCAGCCCCCGCGGGGCGGGGGGAGTAAATGAGCAGTTCTTC.

The chain couples TRBV28 to TRBJ2-3, with 12 nucleotides matching TRBD1. Germline V lookup: CDR1 MDHEN, CDR2 SYDVKM. The CDR3 contains 16 residues. Trimming removed 7 bases from V and 6 bases from J; junction bases left unmatched: 11. The DNA for the CDR3 is TGTGCCAGCATAAAGGGGGACAGGGGGCGAAGGGATACGCAGTATTTT. This translates into CASIKGDRGRRDTQYF.

This rearrangement joins TRBV6-4 to TRBJ1-2, with D possibly matching TRBD1 (5 bases). This CDR3 contains 15 residues. CDR1 and CDR2 from the germline V gene are MRHNA and SNTAGT. Trimming removed 6 bases at V and 4 bases at J, with 18 bases between. CDR3 loop: CASSNQVREVYGYTF. CDR3 DNA sequence: TGTGCCAGCAGCAATCAGGTCAGGGAGGTCTATGGCTACACCTTC.

The J gene is TRBJ1-1, the V gene TRBV28; D call uncertain. V lost 3 bases and J lost 2, with 13 bases in between. Per germline, CDR1 MDHEN and CDR2 SYDVKM. The CDR3 runs to 15 residues. The CDR3 region is CASSFFQATNTEAFF. In DNA, the CDR3 is TGTGCCAGCAGTTTCTTTCAGGCGACAAACACTGAAGCTTTCTTT.

CDR3 sequence: CASSFSRGNEQFF. The CDR3 DNA reads as TGTGCCAGCAGTTTTTCCAGGGGAAATGAGCAGTTCTTC. The chain joins TRBV28 to TRBJ2-1; possibly TRBD1 for D (6 bases). Looked up from germline, CDR1 is MDHEN and CDR2 is SYDVKM. The CDR3 sequence is 13 residues long. V was pared by 3 bases and J by 7 bases, with 10 bases between.

This chain uses TRBV28 with TRBJ2-7; perhaps TRBD1 as D (6 bases). The CDR3 has 13 amino acids. In germline, CDR1 is MDHEN, CDR2 SYDVKM. Trimming pared 4 bases from V and 6 bases from J, leaving 13 bases between. The CDR3 nucleotides are TGTGCCAGCAGTTGGGACACTCTTGGCGAGCAGTACTTC. The encoded protein is CASSWDTLGEQYF.

This rearrangement joins TRBV5-8 to TRBJ1-5; no definite D call. Germline V gene sequence: CDR1 SGHTS, CDR2 YDEGEE. The CDR3 is 12 residues long. Trimming took off 1 base at V and 3 bases at J, with 2 bases between the two ends. This CDR3 reads CASSLYNQPQHF. CDR3 sequence (DNA): TGTGCCAGCAGCTTGTACAATCAGCCCCAGCATTTT. Full variable domain (rest looked up from reference TRBV5-8 and TRBJ1-5): EAGVTQSPTHLIKTRGQQATLRCSPISGHTSVYWYQQALGLGLQFLLWYDEGEERNRGNFPPRFSGRQFPNYSSELNVNALELEDSALYLCASSLYNQPQHFGDGTRLSIL.

This rearrangement joins TRBV6-5 to TRBJ1-5; TRBD1 agrees at 9 bases. The germline V gene has CDR1 MNHEY and CDR2 SVGAGI. The ends lost 9 bases at V and 6 bases at J; junction bases unmatched: 9. This CDR3 region has 14 residues. Here the CDR3 DNA reads TGTGCCAGGGGTGGGACAGGGTCGTTTCAGCCCCAGCATTTT. It yields the protein CARGGTGSFQPQHF.

The chain couples TRBV5-1 to TRBJ2-7, with TRBD2 as a possible D gene (6 bases). V was shortened by 0 bases and J by 7 bases, with 23 bases between the two germline ends. CDR1 and CDR2 (germline): SGHRS, YFSETQ. The CDR3 spans 17 residues. The CDR3 loop reads CASSLAPGADGLGEQYF. As DNA, the CDR3 is TGCGCCAGCAGCTTGGCTCCGGGAGCGGACGGACTTGGGGAGCAGTACTTC.

The chain combines TRBV7-2 with TRBJ2-5, with 7 bases fitting TRBD2. The CDR3 length is 14 residues. The V gene end was trimmed by 1 base and the J gene end by 2 bases; junction bases not matched to a gene: 1. Germline CDR1 reads SGHTA; CDR2 reads FQGNSA. CDR3 DNA: TGTGCCAGCAGCTTAGGGCGGGGGCAAGAGACCCAGTACTTC. This translates into CASSLGRGQETQYF.

This clone was seen only a few times. This chain links TRBV7-2 with TRBJ2-7, with D possibly being TRBD1 (6 bases). Trimming pared 1 base from V and 8 bases from J, leaving 9 bases between. Germline CDR1 reads SGHTA; CDR2 reads FQGNSA. This CDR3 is 12 amino acids long. CDR3 nucleotide sequence: TGTGCCAGCAGCTTAGGACAGGCAAAGCAGTACTTC. Protein product: CASSLGQAKQYF. Together with reference TRBV7-2 and TRBJ2-7, the CDR3 gives the full variable domain: GAGVSQSPSNKVTEKGKDVELRCDPISGHTALYWYRQSLGQGLEFLIYFQGNSAPDKSGLPSDRFSAERTGGSVSTLTIQRTQQEDSAVYLCASSLGQAKQYFGPGTRLTVT.

This clone appeared once. The rearrangement uses TRBV7-6 and TRBJ2-1; the D gene is possibly TRBD1 (5 bases). Germline-derived CDR1 and CDR2 are SGHVS and FNYEAQ. This CDR3 is built from 13 residues. Trimming pared 0 bases from V and 12 bases from J, leaving 12 bases between. Here the CDR3 DNA reads TGTGCCAGCAGCTTAGCGCTCGACAGCCGGCAGTTCTTC. Protein: CASSLALDSRQFF.

The chain combines TRBV29-1 with TRBJ1-1; the match to TRBD1 covers 7 bases. The CDR3 has 10 residues. Germline CDR1 and CDR2: SQVTM and ANQGSEA. With 7 bases clipped from V and 7 bases from J, the junction kept 3 bases outside the gene matches. The CDR3 DNA sequence: TGCAGCGCCGGGGACAGTGAAGCTTTCTTT. The encoded protein is CSAGDSEAFF.

The chain joins TRBV9 to TRBJ2-7, with a weak D call TRBD1 (5 bases). The germline V gene encodes CDR1 SGDLS and CDR2 YYNGEE. The V and J ends lost 4 bases and 0 bases respectively, with 14 bases between them. The CDR3 runs 15 residues. CDR3 protein: CASSPRQRSSYEQYF. Here the CDR3 DNA reads TGTGCCAGCAGCCCCAGACAGAGGAGCTCCTACGAGCAGTACTTC.